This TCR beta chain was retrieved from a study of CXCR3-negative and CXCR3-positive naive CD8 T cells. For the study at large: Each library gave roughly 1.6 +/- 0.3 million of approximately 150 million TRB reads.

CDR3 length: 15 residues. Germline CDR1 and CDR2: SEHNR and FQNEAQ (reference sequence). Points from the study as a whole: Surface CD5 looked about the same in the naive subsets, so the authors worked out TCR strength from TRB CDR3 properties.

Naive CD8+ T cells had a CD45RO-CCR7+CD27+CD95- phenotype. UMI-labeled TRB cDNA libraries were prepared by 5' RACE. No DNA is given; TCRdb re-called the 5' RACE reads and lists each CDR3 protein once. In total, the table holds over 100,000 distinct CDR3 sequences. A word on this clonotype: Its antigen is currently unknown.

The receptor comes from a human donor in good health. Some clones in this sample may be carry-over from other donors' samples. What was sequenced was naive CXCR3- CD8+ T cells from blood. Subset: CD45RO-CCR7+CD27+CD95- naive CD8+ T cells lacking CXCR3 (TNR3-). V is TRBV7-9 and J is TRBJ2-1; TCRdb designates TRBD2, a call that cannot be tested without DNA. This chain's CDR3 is CASSGGLAAYNEQFF. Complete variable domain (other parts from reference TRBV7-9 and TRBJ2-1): DTGVSQNPRHKITKRGQNVTFRCDPISEHNRLYWYRQTLGQGPEFLTYFQNEAQLEKSRLLSDRFSAERPKGSFSTLEIQRTEQGDSAMYLCASSGGLAAYNEQFFGPGTRLTVL.